This is a list of T cell receptor beta chains from one sample in a study of technical replicates of blood from several donors. Here immunoSEQ multiplex PCR was the method, and the copy in TCRdb shows in-frame clones only, minus some. The sample lists 45,000 to 50,000 clones, around 90% seen once, with about 3.8% in the top ten. Specimen: PBMCs. The receptors originated from a human donor in good health. Some clones in this sample may be carry-over from other donors' samples. Each CDR3 is given with its conserved first and last residue. D genes are given only for firm matches. Clone sizes are given selectively: once, few, many, or a class where the clone is expanded.

D gene	V gene	J gene	clone size	CDR3 length	CDR3 DNA	CDR3 protein
-	TRBV19	TRBJ1-1	once	15	TGTGCCAGTAGTATAGCACGGGCCCTCGGGATGAAAGCTTTCTTT	CASSIARALGMKAFF
TRBD1	TRBV7-9	TRBJ1-5	-	16	TGTGCCAGCGGCCAGGGGGATGGGTATAGCAATCAGCCCCAGCATTTT	CASGQGDGYSNQPQHF
TRBD1	TRBV6-1	TRBJ2-7	-	15	TGTGCCAGCAGTTTACGGACAGGCGCAACCTACGAGCAGTACTTC	CASSLRTGATYEQYF
TRBD2	TRBV7-9	TRBJ2-5	-	15	TGTGCCAGCAGCCTTCTAGCGGGGGTTCAAGAGACCCAGTACTTC	CASSLLAGVQETQYF
TRBD1	TRBV7-8	TRBJ2-2	-	16	TGTGCCAGCAGCCCTCGACAGGGGGGGAACACCGGGGAGCTGTTTTTT	CASSPRQGGNTGELFF
-	TRBV7-3	TRBJ1-2	once	14	TGTGCCAGCAGCTTAACGGCCGGGAACTATGGCTACACCTTC	CASSLTAGNYGYTF
TRBD1	TRBV7-2	TRBJ1-3	-	14	TGTGCCAGCAGGGCAGGGGGATCTTTGGGCACCATATATTTT	CASRAGGSLGTIYF
TRBD2	TRBV11-2	TRBJ2-1	-	14	TGTGCCAGCAGCTTAGAGGCTAGCGGCAATGAGCAGTTCTTC	CASSLEASGNEQFF
TRBD1	TRBV2	TRBJ2-2	-	14	TGTGCCAGCGCCTACAGGGGGAGCACCGGGGAGCTGTTTTTT	CASAYRGSTGELFF
-	TRBV6-1	TRBJ2-7	-	14	TGTGCCAGCAGTGAAGATATATGGACTCCAGAGCAGTACTTC	CASSEDIWTPEQYF
TRBD2	TRBV7-6	TRBJ2-2	-	16	TGTGCCAGCAGGCGCACTAGCGGGAGTGACACCGGGGAGCTGTTTTTT	CASRRTSGSDTGELFF
-	TRBV4-3	TRBJ1-2	-	15	TGCGCCAGCAGCCAAGATTTGGGCAGGGGTTACGGCTACACCTTC	CASSQDLGRGYGYTF
-	TRBV13	TRBJ2-7	-	15	TGTGCCAGCAGCTTCCGGACTCCGAGCTCCTACGAGCAGTACTTC	CASSFRTPSSYEQYF
TRBD2	TRBV29-1	TRBJ2-1	-	11	TGCAGCGTTGAGTTAGCGGGAGGGAAGGTCTTC	CSVELAGGKVF
TRBD2	TRBV10-3	TRBJ2-1	once	15	TGTGCCATCAGTGCTCTGGCTAGCGGTCTCAATGAGCAGTTCTTC	CAISALASGLNEQFF
TRBD2	TRBV6-5	TRBJ2-1	-	15	TGTGCCAGCAGCCCTAGTAGCGGGGTTTACAATGAGCAGTTCTTC	CASSPSSGVYNEQFF
-	TRBV7-9	TRBJ1-5	-	15	TGTGCCAGCAGCCCGGGGGATGGGGGCAATCAGCCCCAGCATTTT	CASSPGDGGNQPQHF
-	TRBV9	TRBJ1-1	-	14	TGTGCCAGCAGCGTAGGTAATAGGGGCAAAGAAGCTTTCTTT	CASSVGNRGKEAFF
TRBD1	TRBV7-3	TRBJ2-2	-	16	TGTGCCAGCAGCTTAGAGGGGGCAGGGGGTTCCGGGGAGCTGTTTTTT	CASSLEGAGGSGELFF
TRBD2	TRBV7-9	TRBJ2-3	-	15	TGTGCCAGCAGCGTCGTTAGCGGGGCCACAGATACGCAGTATTTT	CASSVVSGATDTQYF
-	TRBV7-8	TRBJ2-5	-	16	TGTGCCAGCAGCTTCGGGAGCGGGTCCGCAGTAGAGACCCAGTACTTC	CASSFGSGSAVETQYF
TRBD1	TRBV7-6	TRBJ1-6	-	14	TGTGCCAGCAGCGAAGACAGGGGGCTTTCACCCCTCCACTTT	CASSEDRGLSPLHF
TRBD2	TRBV29-1	TRBJ2-5	once	17	TGCAGCGTTGACAAGGGGGCTAGCGGGAGGGCTCAGGGGGCCCAGTACTTC	CSVDKGASGRAQGAQYF
TRBD1	TRBV7-2	TRBJ2-2	-	16	TGTGCCAGCAGTTCCGGACAGGGCACGAACACCGGGGAGCTGTTTTTT	CASSSGQGTNTGELFF
TRBD2	TRBV6-4	TRBJ2-2	-	14	TGTGCCAGCAGTCCGGGACTAGACACCGGGGAGCTGTTTTTT	CASSPGLDTGELFF
-	TRBV11-3	TRBJ2-7	-	14	TGTGCCAGCAGCTTAGAAGGACTACACTACGAGCAGTACTTC	CASSLEGLHYEQYF
-	TRBV5-6	TRBJ1-1	-	13	TGTGCCAGCAGACTGTACCCCTCCACTGAAGCTTTCTTT	CASRLYPSTEAFF
-	TRBV19	TRBJ1-3	-	14	TGTGCCAGTAGTAGGAGAACCAGCGGAAACACCATATATTTT	CASSRRTSGNTIYF
-	TRBV13	TRBJ1-2	once	13	TGTGCCAGCAGCTTAGGGGCTAGCTATGGCTACACCTTC	CASSLGASYGYTF
TRBD2	TRBV11-2	TRBJ2-1	-	15	TGTGCCAGCAGCCCAGTCGGGGGGTCCTACAATGAGCAGTTCTTC	CASSPVGGSYNEQFF
TRBD2	TRBV7-9	TRBJ2-7	-	13	TGTGCCAGCAGCTCTCTAGCGGGGGTGGAGCAGTACTTC	CASSSLAGVEQYF
TRBD1	TRBV5-1	TRBJ2-7	-	14	TGCGCCAGCAGATCCGGGACAGGGTCTCTCGAGCAGTACTTC	CASRSGTGSLEQYF
TRBD1	TRBV5-1	TRBJ1-1	-	16	TGCGCCAGCAGCGAAACAGGGGGTCGAAGGAACACTGAAGCTTTCTTT	CASSETGGRRNTEAFF
TRBD2	TRBV27	TRBJ2-7	-	16	TGTGCCAGCAGATCGTTCCCGGGACTAGCCACTTACGAGCAGTACTTC	CASRSFPGLATYEQYF
-	TRBV7-2	TRBJ2-3	once	12	TGTGCCAGCAGCCCTAGCACAGATACGCAGTATTTT	CASSPSTDTQYF
-	TRBV4-3	TRBJ1-2	-	19	TGCGCCAGCAGCCAAGATTCGCCTGGTCGGGTCGGAGCTAACTATGGCTACACCTTC	CASSQDSPGRVGANYGYTF
TRBD1	TRBV9	TRBJ2-7	-	15	TGTGCCAGCAGCGTAGCGGGACAGGGGGTAAACGAGCAGTACTTC	CASSVAGQGVNEQYF
-	TRBV23-1	TRBJ2-5	-	15	TGCGCCAGCGCGATGAGGTCAGAATATGAAGAGACCCAGTACTTC	CASAMRSEYEETQYF
-	TRBV5-1	TRBJ1-2	-	16	TGCGCCAGCAGCTTGGGAGTGGGCAATTCCAACTATGGCTACACCTTC	CASSLGVGNSNYGYTF
-	TRBV20-1	TRBJ1-1	-	11	TGCAGTGCCGAGAGAAGACAGAGGGCTTTCTTT	CSAERRQRAFF
TRBD1	TRBV30	TRBJ2-3	-	16	TGTGCCTGGAGTCCTCTTGGACAGGAGCGCACAGATACGCAGTATTTT	CAWSPLGQERTDTQYF
TRBD2	TRBV18	TRBJ2-5	-	15	TGTGCCAGCTCTCAGAGACTAGCCCTCCAAGAGACCCAGTACTTC	CASSQRLALQETQYF
-	TRBV29-1	TRBJ1-3	-	19	TGCAGCGTTGAAGTTACCGGACCAGCTGGAGGGGTCACTGGAAACACCATATATTTT	CSVEVTGPAGGVTGNTIYF